The source of this T cell receptor (beta chain) is a study of low-dose radiotherapy and immunotherapy resistance in tumors. Primers targeting TRAV and TRBV primed first-strand cDNA, covering alpha and beta chains. Amplification of TCRs used a constant-region primer and V-primer adapter for 20 PCR cycles. mRNA isolates were amplified via in vitro transcription. TCRdb re-derived calls from the reads in MiXCR, one entry per CDR3 protein. The sample has fewer than 110,000 distinct CDR3 sequences; around 21% are singletons. Time point in this sample: after trial treatment. Stated treatment: LDRT plus nivolumab, ipilimumab, low-dose cyclophosphamide and aspirin (RACIN trial). Ipilimumab, nivolumab, aspirin, low-dose cyclophosphamide and low-dose radiotherapy were administered to donors. The CDR3 extends over 12 amino acids. The V end was cut by 3 bases, the J end by 1 base, with 6 bases between. Per germline, CDR1 SQVTM and CDR2 ANQGSEA.

In this sample, this clonotype turned up many times. The TCR sequence derives from a male donor with prostate cancer. The sample here was PBMCs, taken after low-dose radiotherapy plus immunotherapy. This chain connects TRBV29-1 to TRBJ2-5; no definite D call. This chain's CDR3 is CSVDGSQETQYF. The CDR3 DNA is TGCAGCGTTGATGGTAGCCAAGAGACCCAGTACTTC.